These 22 T cell receptor beta chains came from one sample sequenced in a study of T cell clonotyping in hematopoietic cell transplantation. The repertoire was sequenced with immunoSEQ multiplex PCR; TCRdb's copy has only in-frame clones and lacks some. The sample carries over 25,000 clones, approximately 96% recorded once. The sample comprised peripheral blood mononuclear cells. These receptors were taken from a middle-aged man in good health. Some clones in this sample may be carry-over from other donors' samples.

The V and J genes are TRBV5-1 and TRBJ1-1, with a possible D match to TRBD1 (5 bases). Per germline, CDR1 SGHRS and CDR2 YFSETQ. The CDR3 loop spans 12 amino acids. V lost 4 bases to trimming and J lost 3 bases, with 7 bases between them. The CDR3 DNA reads TGCGCCAGCAGCGGGGGTCACACTGAAGCTTTCTTT. As protein: CASSGGHTEAFF.

The V and J genes are TRBV4-3 and TRBJ1-1; D is uncertain. Trimming pared 4 bases from V and 7 bases from J, leaving 16 bases between. The CDR3 extends over 14 amino acids. From germline, CDR1 is LGHNA and CDR2 YSLEER. The CDR3 sequence: CASSLEDTANEAFF. CDR3 nucleotide sequence: TGCGCCAGCAGCCTCGAAGACACAGCTAATGAAGCTTTCTTT.

This rearrangement joins TRBV11-2 to TRBJ2-7; D call uncertain. The CDR3 totals 12 residues. Germline loops: CDR1 SGHAT, CDR2 FQNNGV. Trimming left V 1 base short and J 9 bases short, with 10 bases between. In DNA, the CDR3 is TGTGCCAGCAGCTTAGTATTCGACGGGCAGTACTTC. It translates to CASSLVFDGQYF.

The rearrangement uses TRBV28 and TRBJ1-1, with a possible D match to TRBD1 (5 bases). Deletions cut 5 bases from V and 1 base from J, with 17 bases between. CDR3 length: 16 amino acids. From germline, CDR1 is MDHEN and CDR2 SYDVKM. CDR3 bases: TGTGCCAGCAGTCTCCCAATGGTCAGGGCGAACACTGAAGCTTTCTTT. Translation gives CASSLPMVRANTEAFF.

This clone was counted once. The gene calls are TRBV18 and TRBJ1-1, with D uncertain. V dropped 3 bases and J dropped 4 bases, with 12 bases sitting between them. Germline V gene data show CDR1 as KGHSH and CDR2 as LQKENI. This CDR3 contains 14 residues. The CDR3 reads CASSPFQAGTEAFF. CDR3 DNA: TGTGCCAGCTCACCTTTCCAGGCGGGCACTGAAGCTTTCTTT.

The chain joins TRBV5-1 to TRBJ1-6, with D tentatively TRBD1 (5 bases). Germline CDR1 is SGHRS and CDR2 is YFSETQ. Trimming took off 4 bases at V and 5 bases at J, with 10 bases between the two ends. This CDR3 region has 14 residues. In nucleotides, the CDR3 is TGCGCCAGCAGCCCGGGACGGGATAATTCACCCCTCCACTTT. Translated: CASSPGRDNSPLHF.

This chain connects TRBV4-1 to TRBJ2-3; 7 bases agree with TRBD2. With V trimmed by 1 base and J by 4 bases, 5 bases remained unmatched. CDR3 size: 15 residues. The germline V gene encodes CDR1 MGHRA and CDR2 YSYEKL. Here the CDR3 DNA reads TGCGCCAGCAGCCAAGCTGGGGCGGGGGCAGATACGCAGTATTTT. Its protein product is CASSQAGAGADTQYF.

The V call is TRBV30, the J call TRBJ1-5, with 10 bases fitting TRBD1. J was trimmed by 7 bases and V by 1 base; bases with no gene match: 19. Germline CDR1 and CDR2: GTSNPN and SVGIG (reference sequence). The CDR3 is made up of 19 amino acids. CDR3 sequence reads: CAWSDPTTSPGQGNQPQHF. The CDR3 DNA reads TGTGCCTGGAGTGACCCGACCACTTCTCCGGGACAGGGGAACCAGCCCCAGCATTTT.

The genes are TRBV29-1 and TRBJ2-3; no firm D call. There are 12 residues in the CDR3. V lost 4 bases to trimming and J lost 0 bases, with 5 bases between them. The germline V gene encodes CDR1 SQVTM and CDR2 ANQGSEA. CDR3 region: CSVGDSTDTQYF. Written as DNA, the CDR3 is TGCAGCGTTGGGGATAGCACAGATACGCAGTATTTT.

The V call is TRBV5-1, the J call TRBJ2-7; 7 bases map to TRBD2. The V gene end was trimmed by 1 base and the J gene end by 5 bases; junction bases not matched to a gene: 6. Germline V gene sequence: CDR1 SGHRS, CDR2 YFSETQ. This CDR3 spans 14 amino acids. CDR3 sequence (DNA): TGCGCCAGCAGCTTGTCTAGCGGAGGGGACGAGCAGTACTTC. It encodes CASSLSSGGDEQYF.

V is TRBV6-5 and J is TRBJ2-7; 9 positions agree with TRBD2. The CDR3 totals 15 residues. V gave up 6 bases and J gave up 2 bases; unmatched junction bases: 8. Germline assignment: CDR1 MNHEY and CDR2 SVGAGI. This CDR3 reads CASRPTSGPPYEQYF. Written as DNA, the CDR3 is TGTGCCAGCAGACCTACTAGCGGGCCTCCCTACGAGCAGTACTTC.

This chain links TRBV29-1 with TRBJ1-1; D call uncertain. The CDR3 runs to 13 residues. Germline V gene lookup returns CDR1 SQVTM and CDR2 ANQGSEA. V was trimmed by 4 bases and J by 0 bases, leaving 9 bases between them. This CDR3 reads CSVVRVMNTEAFF. The CDR3, as DNA: TGCAGCGTTGTGCGGGTGATGAACACTGAAGCTTTCTTT.

This sequence joins TRBV7-2 and TRBJ2-5; D is uncertain. V dropped 2 bases and J dropped 4 bases, with 5 bases sitting between them. Germline lookup yields CDR1 SGHTA and CDR2 FQGNSA. CDR3 length: 12 residues. The CDR3 sequence: CASSLSGETQYF. CDR3 DNA: TGTGCCAGCAGCTTATCTGGAGAGACCCAGTACTTC.

The genes are TRBV6-5 and TRBJ1-1, with no clear D. CDR3 length: 16 residues. The germline V gene encodes CDR1 MNHEY and CDR2 SVGAGI. Trimming removed 0 bases at V and 1 base at J, with 12 bases between. The CDR3 nucleotides are TGTGCCAGCAGTTACTCCTCTAACCGGGCGAACACTGAAGCTTTCTTT. It is translated as CASSYSSNRANTEAFF.

The chain employs TRBV6-6 and TRBJ1-2; 8 bases are shared with TRBD1. The CDR3 is made up of 15 amino acids. Trimming removed 6 bases from V and 5 bases from J; junction bases left unmatched: 11. Germline V CDR1 and CDR2: MNHNY, SVGAGI (reference sequence). The CDR3 is CASRHYDRGQYGYTF. CDR3 bases: TGTGCCAGCAGGCACTATGACAGGGGACAGTATGGCTACACCTTC.

V and J are TRBV9 and TRBJ2-1; D is perhaps TRBD1 (6 bases). The CDR3 totals 15 residues. CDR1 is SGDLS and CDR2 is YYNGEE in the germline V gene. With 0 bases removed from V and 6 bases from J, the gap between germline ends came to 13 bases. The DNA for the CDR3 is TGTGCCAGCAGCGTAGCTACAGGGCAGCTCAATGAGCAGTTCTTC. Protein: CASSVATGQLNEQFF.

The rearrangement uses TRBV6-6 and TRBJ1-5, with 7 nucleotides matching TRBD1. The junction had 3 bases not matched to a gene; V was cut back by 5 bases and J by 2 bases. Per the germline V gene, CDR1 is MNHNY and CDR2 is SVGAGI (reference sequence). This CDR3 is built from 14 residues. The CDR3 nucleotides read TGTGCCAGCAGTACAGGGGACGGCAATCAGCCCCAGCATTTT. Amino acids: CASSTGDGNQPQHF.

V and J are TRBV7-8 and TRBJ2-7; D ambiguous. Germline V gene lookup returns CDR1 SGHVS and CDR2 FQNEAQ. Trimming pared 2 bases from V and 3 bases from J, leaving 5 bases between. The CDR3 covers 12 residues. The CDR3 coding sequence is TGTGCCAGCAGCTTACAGATCTACGAGCAGTACTTC. Protein: CASSLQIYEQYF.

This chain uses TRBV4-3 with TRBJ2-5, with TRBD1 identical over 8 bases. CDR3 length: 15 residues. J lost 6 bases, V lost 0 bases, and 6 bases had no gene match. Looked up from germline, CDR1 is LGHNA and CDR2 is YSLEER. The CDR3 here is CASSQEVTGAKTQYF. In DNA form, the CDR3 reads TGCGCCAGCAGCCAAGAGGTGACAGGGGCGAAGACCCAGTACTTC.

CDR3 sequence reads: CASSIVRGTNTEAFF. The CDR3 region has the DNA TGTGCCAGTAGTATCGTTCGGGGCACGAACACTGAAGCTTTCTTT. The genes are TRBV19 and TRBJ1-1; a weak D match, TRBD1 (5 bases). The CDR3 extends over 15 amino acids. Deletions cut 3 bases from V and 1 base from J, with 12 bases between. The germline V gene has CDR1 LNHDA and CDR2 SQIVND (reference sequence).

This chain joins TRBV2 and TRBJ2-5, with TRBD1 as a possible D gene (6 bases). The V gene lost 8 bases and the J gene lost 4 bases, with 14 bases spanning the gap. In germline, CDR1 is SNHLY, CDR2 FYNNEI. The CDR3 spans 13 residues. This chain's CDR3 is CASGRGYRETQYF. The CDR3 DNA reads TGTGCCAGCGGTAGGGGGTACAGAGAGACCCAGTACTTC.

The chain has TRBV2 and TRBJ1-5; TRBD1 aligns across 11 bases. Germline V gene data show CDR1 as SNHLY and CDR2 as FYNNEI. J gave up 7 bases and V 5 bases, and 7 bases lay outside the gene matches. The CDR3 sequence is 15 residues long. CDR3 coding DNA: TGTGCCAGCAGTTGGACAGGGGGCGAGGGACAGCCCCAGCATTTT. Its protein is CASSWTGGEGQPQHF.